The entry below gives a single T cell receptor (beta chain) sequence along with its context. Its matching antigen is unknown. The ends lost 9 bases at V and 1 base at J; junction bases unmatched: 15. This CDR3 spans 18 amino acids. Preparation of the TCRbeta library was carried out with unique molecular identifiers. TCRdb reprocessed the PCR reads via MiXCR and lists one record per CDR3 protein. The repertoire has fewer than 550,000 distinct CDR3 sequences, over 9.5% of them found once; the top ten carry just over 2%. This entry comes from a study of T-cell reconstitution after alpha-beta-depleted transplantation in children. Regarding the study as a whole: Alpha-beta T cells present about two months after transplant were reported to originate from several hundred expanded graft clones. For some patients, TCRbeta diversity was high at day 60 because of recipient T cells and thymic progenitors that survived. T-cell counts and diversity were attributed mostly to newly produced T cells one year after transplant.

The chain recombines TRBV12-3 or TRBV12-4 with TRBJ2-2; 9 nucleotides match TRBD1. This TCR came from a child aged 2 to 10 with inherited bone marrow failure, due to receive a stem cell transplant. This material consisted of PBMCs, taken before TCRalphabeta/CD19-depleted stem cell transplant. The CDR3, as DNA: TGTGCCAGTCAAGTAGGACAGGGGCCTCTTCTGAACACCGGGGAGCTGTTTTTT. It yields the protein CASQVGQGPLLNTGELFF.